This T cell receptor beta chain is from a study of cytomegalovirus exposure and HLA in healthy donors. Study-wide results and limits: A later analysis found TCR association rates differed by HLA locus, highest for DRB1 and lowest for HLA-C. When the data were analyzed later, several of the most significant clusters appeared to be linked to common viral pathogens. Per a prior analysis, the majority of TCR beta V segments were productive roughly 90% or roughly 30% of the time.

PCR used 60 Vbeta primers and 13 Jbeta primers. Original processing methods: An analysis performed later counted 72 million or so unique TCR beta chains (approximately 10 million of them shared). Assay: immunoSEQ multiplex PCR; the TCRdb copy retains only in-frame clones and omits some. V, J and clone size reflect that table, while D and trimming were determined from the DNA. The table has more than 150,000 clones, 75% to 85% seen once. Germline CDR1 and CDR2: SEHNR and FQNEAQ (reference sequence). The CDR3 runs 18 residues. As for this clone: The target antigen is unknown. One end of the junction is discordant with germline, which a read error may explain.

This sequence was found in a woman aged 25-40 years in good health and CMV-seropositive. Source material: PBMCs. The chain couples TRBV7-9 to TRBJ2-6; tentatively, D is TRBD1 (6 bases). The CDR3 sequence is CASSLEAGASSGANGLTF. As DNA, the CDR3 is TGTGCCAGCAGCTTAGAGGCAGGGGCATCATCTGGGGCCAACGGCCTGACTTTC.